Listed here are 18 T cell receptor beta chains from one sample, sequenced in a study of Graves' ophthalmopathy and Graves' hyperthyroidism. Amplified material comprised TCR beta CDR3 regions derived from RNA transcripts. A first-round RT-PCR used HTBI primers, followed by a second-round multiplex PCR. Via MiXCR, TCRdb re-called the multiplex PCR reads, giving one row per CDR3 protein. The table shows 650,000 to 900,000 distinct CDR3 sequences, with roughly 40% occurring only once. Sequencing was done on a sample of peripheral blood. The receptors come from an adult man with Graves' ophthalmopathy.

The V call is TRBV4-1, the J call TRBJ2-7; D not resolved. This CDR3 is built from 14 residues. CDR1 and CDR2 from the germline V gene are MGHRA and YSYEKL. With 0 bases removed from V and 7 bases from J, the gap between germline ends came to 13 bases. The CDR3 sequence is CASSQDRRFGEQYF. In DNA form, the CDR3 reads TGCGCCAGCAGCCAAGATCGACGGTTCGGGGAGCAGTACTTC.

The chain employs TRBV7-3 and TRBJ2-7; weak D call: TRBD2 (5 bases). TRBJ2-1 matches the DNA end more closely, so the J call is doubtful. Germline-derived CDR1 and CDR2 are SGHTA and FQGTGA. The length of the CDR3 is 13 residues. CDR3 DNA sequence: TGTGCCAGCAGCTTAGGCGGGTCGAATGAGCAGTTCTTC. Protein sequence: CASSLGGSNEQFF.

This clonotype has just a few counts. The chain carries TRBV5-4 and TRBJ2-5; 7 positions match TRBD1. The CDR3 totals 15 residues. Per germline, CDR1 SGHNT and CDR2 YYREEE (reference sequence). Trimming took 4 bases from V and 2 from J; bases not matched to a gene: 8. This CDR3 reads CASSPTGNTQETQYF. The CDR3 coding sequence is TGTGCCAGCAGCCCGACAGGGAACACTCAAGAGACCCAGTACTTC. The whole variable domain, remainder taken from reference TRBV5-4 and TRBJ2-5, is ETGVTQSPTHLIKTRGQQVTLRCSSQSGHNTVSWYQQALGQGPQFIFQYYREEENGRGNFPPRFSGLQFPNYSSELNVNALELDDSALYLCASSPTGNTQETQYFGPGTRLLVL.

This clonotype was observed at least ten times. A read error may account for a junction end that differs from germline. The J gene is TRBJ1-3, the V gene TRBV2, with TRBD1 matching 10 bases. The CDR3 contains 15 residues. Per germline, CDR1 SNHLY and CDR2 FYNNEI. The CDR3, as DNA: TGTGCCAGCACTGAAGGACAGGGGGTTGGAAACACCATATATTTT. Translated: CASTEGQGVGNTIYF.

This clonotype came up many times. The V and J genes are TRBV7-8 and TRBJ2-5; D gene uncertain. The CDR3 contains 14 residues. Deletions cut 2 bases from V and 4 bases from J, with 11 bases between. Germline-derived CDR1 and CDR2 are SGHVS and FQNEAQ. This chain's CDR3 is CASSLRWRGETQYF. CDR3 bases: TGTGCCAGCAGCTTAAGGTGGCGTGGAGAGACCCAGTACTTC.

The chain carries TRBV28 and TRBJ2-7; D is unresolved. The CDR3 length is 12 residues. The ends were cut back, 2 bases at V and 4 bases at J, with 6 bases in the middle. In germline, CDR1 is MDHEN, CDR2 SYDVKM. This chain's CDR3 is CASSLRRYEQYF. CDR3 nucleotide sequence: TGTGCCAGCAGTTTACGCAGATACGAGCAGTACTTC.

This clonotype was recorded many times. This chain connects TRBV29-1 to TRBJ2-5; tentatively, D is TRBD1 (6 bases). The ends were cut back, 3 bases at V and 5 bases at J, with 16 bases in the middle. This CDR3 comprises 14 residues. Per germline, CDR1 SQVTM and CDR2 ANQGSEA. The CDR3 loop reads CSVDARGQGETQYF. The CDR3 bases are TGCAGCGTTGACGCTCGGGGCCAGGGGGAGACCCAGTACTTC. The full variable domain, rest sourced from reference TRBV29-1 and TRBJ2-5, is SAVISQKPSRDICQRGTSLTIQCQVDSQVTMMFWYRQQPGQSLTLIATANQGSEATYESGFVIDKFPISRPNLTFSTLTVSNMSPEDSSIYLCSVDARGQGETQYFGPGTRLLVL.

This clonotype occurred many times. This chain's CDR3 is CASTFRQGSNGYTF. CDR3 nucleotide sequence: TGTGCCAGTACCTTCCGTCAGGGGTCGAATGGCTACACCTTC. This rearrangement joins TRBV19 to TRBJ1-2; D might be TRBD1 (6 bases). CDR1 LNHDA and CDR2 SQIVND come from the germline V gene (reference sequence). This CDR3 spans 14 amino acids. The V and J ends lost 7 bases and 6 bases respectively, with 18 bases between them.

This clonotype occurred many times. This chain joins TRBV20-1 and TRBJ2-7; tentatively, D is TRBD1 (5 bases). V lost 3 bases, J lost 0 bases, and 12 bases lay in between. Germline values: CDR1 DFQATT, CDR2 SNEGSKA (reference sequence). The CDR3 sequence is 14 residues long. CDR3 DNA sequence: TGCAGTGCTAGGTTGCCAGGGATCTCCTACGAGCAGTACTTC. Amino acid sequence: CSARLPGISYEQYF.

In this sample, this clonotype turned up many times. This chain links TRBV29-1 with TRBJ1-2; TRBD1 aligns across 7 bases. V shed 5 bases and J 4 bases; nucleotides not matched to a gene: 4. The CDR3 loop spans 12 amino acids. CDR1 and CDR2 (germline): SQVTM, ANQGSEA. CDR3 region: CSVPSGGYGYTF. The CDR3 DNA reads as TGCAGCGTTCCTTCAGGGGGCTATGGCTACACCTTC.

The chain carries TRBV20-1 and TRBJ2-7; D is possibly TRBD1 (8 bases). Trimming cost V 3 bases and J 3 bases, with 12 bases left between them. The germline V gene encodes CDR1 DFQATT and CDR2 SNEGSKA (reference sequence). The CDR3 spans 13 residues. The CDR3 region has the DNA TGCAGTGCTAGGGGGGGGACAGGCTACGAGCAGTACTTC. This encodes CSARGGTGYEQYF.

There are many counts of this clonotype. This rearrangement joins TRBV12-3 or TRBV12-4 to TRBJ1-6; unclear D gene. The CDR3 length is 13 residues. V was shortened by 2 bases and J by 10 bases, with 9 bases between the two germline ends. The CDR3 protein is CASSLTVPSPLHF. In nucleotides, the CDR3 is TGTGCCAGCAGTTTAACGGTCCCATCACCCCTCCACTTT.

This clonotype was observed a few times. The chain recombines TRBV10-3 with TRBJ1-2; D unresolved. Trimming removed 10 bases at V and 8 bases at J, with 26 bases between. This CDR3 is 15 amino acids long. Germline V gene lookup returns CDR1 ENHRY and CDR2 SYGVKD. Here the CDR3 reads CASTPSGTPIRGYTF. The CDR3 coding sequence is TGTGCCAGCACCCCCAGCGGTACCCCCATTCGAGGCTACACCTTC.

Many counts were recorded for this clonotype. The V and J genes are TRBV5-1 and TRBJ2-5, with a weak D call TRBD1 (5 bases). V lost 0 bases to trimming and J lost 0 bases, with 9 bases between them. This CDR3 spans 15 amino acids. Germline CDR1 is SGHRS and CDR2 is YFSETQ. The CDR3 region has the DNA TGCGCCAGCAGCTTGGGGCAGGGTAACCAAGAGACCCAGTACTTC. Translated: CASSLGQGNQETQYF.

This chain connects TRBV2 to TRBJ2-5; D not certain. The CDR3 loop spans 13 amino acids. Germline-derived CDR1 and CDR2 are SNHLY and FYNNEI. V gave up 5 bases and J gave up 4 bases, with 11 bases separating them. The CDR3 DNA sequence: TGTGCCAGCAGTTTCCGACAAGGAGAGACCCAGTACTTC. Its protein product is CASSFRQGETQYF.

The chain links TRBV7-9 to TRBJ1-3, with TRBD1 matching over 12 bases. The CDR3 is made up of 17 amino acids. Germline V lookup: CDR1 SEHNR, CDR2 FQNEAQ (reference sequence). V trimming: 5 bases; J trimming: 4 bases; junction bases outside the gene matches: 9. The CDR3 is CASSPTGTGGLGNTIYF. The CDR3 nucleotides read TGTGCCAGCAGCCCGACCGGGACAGGGGGCTTAGGAAACACCATATATTTT.

This clonotype was picked up a small number of times. This chain uses TRBV24-1 with TRBJ2-5; possible D gene TRBD2, 5 bases. Germline V lookup: CDR1 KGHDR, CDR2 SFDVKD. The V gene lost 0 bases and the J gene lost 0 bases, with 7 bases spanning the gap. The CDR3 runs 15 residues. CDR3 in amino acids: CATSDLRGDQETQYF. DNA for the CDR3: TGTGCCACCAGTGATTTGCGGGGAGACCAAGAGACCCAGTACTTC.

This clonotype has a handful of counts. The rearrangement joins TRBV29-1 to TRBJ2-7, with 15 bases aligning to TRBD2. Looked up from germline, CDR1 is SQVTM and CDR2 is ANQGSEA. Unmatched junction bases numbered 3, after V lost 6 bases and J lost 3 bases. The CDR3 totals 14 residues. The CDR3 DNA is TGCAGCGTGAGGACTAGCGGGGGGGTCTACGAGCAGTACTTC. It yields the protein CSVRTSGGVYEQYF.